A selection of T cell receptor beta chains follows, all from one sample in a study of PD-1 blockade in classical Hodgkin lymphoma. Using immunoSEQ multiplex PCR, the repertoire was profiled, and TCRdb retains in-frame clones only, with some absent. The repertoire holds fewer than 90,000 clones, 85% to 95% seen once, with roughly 8% in the top ten. Material: peripheral blood mononuclear cells (PBMCs), obtained at baseline. These receptors all stem from a human donor with classical Hodgkin lymphoma. CDR3s include the opening cysteine and the closing phenylalanine or tryptophan. D genes are given only for firm matches. Clone size, where shown, is once, few, many, or a class for clones that have expanded.

NA	TRBJ2-7	TRBV6-5	NA	CASSYSATADYEQYF	TGTGCCAGCAGTTACTCAGCGACAGCAGACTACGAGCAGTACTTC
TRBD1	TRBJ2-7	TRBV10-2	NA	CASSGTGRTYEQYF	TGCGCCAGCAGCGGGACAGGTCGAACCTACGAGCAGTACTTC
NA	TRBJ1-5	TRBV18	NA	CASSLPGHPSDQPQHF	TGTGCCAGCTCACTACCGGGACACCCCTCTGATCAGCCCCAGCATTTT
NA	TRBJ1-3	TRBV21-1	NA	CASSKALRVGSGNTIYF	NA
NA	TRBJ2-6	TRBV11-3	NA	CASSLAGSGANVLTF	TGTGCCAGCAGCTTAGCAGGGTCTGGGGCCAACGTCCTGACTTTC
NA	TRBJ2-7	TRBV4-3	NA	CASSQDSGYEQYF	TGCGCCAGCAGCCAAGACAGTGGGTACGAGCAGTACTTC
NA	TRBJ1-2	TRBV4-2	NA	CASSQEGNPRDYYGYTF	TGTGCCAGCAGCCAAGAGGGGAATCCTAGGGACTACTATGGCTACACCTTC
TRBD2	TRBJ2-4	TRBV6-6	NA	CASSIAGLAKNIQYF	TGTGCCAGCTCCATAGCGGGACTAGCCAAAAACATTCAGTACTTC
NA	TRBJ2-7	TRBV2	NA	CASSFVTGAGNEQYF	TGTGCCAGCAGTTTCGTAACAGGTGCTGGGAACGAGCAGTACTTC
NA	TRBJ1-2	TRBV7-3	NA	CASSLMAPNYGYTF	TGTGCCAGCAGCTTAATGGCACCGAACTATGGCTACACCTTC
TRBD1	TRBJ1-4	TRBV7-2	NA	CASSRQGLDEKLFF	TGTGCCAGCAGCCGACAGGGTTTAGATGAAAAACTGTTTTTT
NA	TRBJ2-7	TRBV7-9	NA	CASSSAHRDEQYF	TGTGCCAGCAGCTCAGCTCACAGGGATGAGCAGTACTTC
TRBD1	TRBJ2-3	TRBV6-4	once	CASRVAGQGTDTQYF	TGTGCCAGCAGAGTCGCGGGACAGGGCACAGATACGCAGTATTTT
TRBD2	TRBJ2-3	TRBV5-1	NA	CASSSGTSGSADTQYF	TGCGCCAGCAGCTCCGGGACTAGCGGGAGTGCAGATACGCAGTATTTT
TRBD1	TRBJ1-1	TRBV28	once	CASSITGELNTEAFF	TGTGCCAGCAGTATAACAGGGGAACTGAACACTGAAGCTTTCTTT
TRBD2	TRBJ2-5	TRBV6-1	NA	CASRGTNSRQETQYF	TGTGCCAGCAGGGGGACTAACAGTCGCCAAGAGACCCAGTACTTC
NA	TRBJ2-7	TRBV27	NA	CASSLGGPYEQYF	TGTGCCAGCAGCCTCGGAGGGCCCTACGAGCAGTACTTC
NA	TRBJ2-1	TRBV19	few	CASTGFGSDSYNEQFF	TGTGCCAGTACAGGATTCGGGAGTGACTCCTACAATGAGCAGTTCTTC
TRBD1	TRBJ1-5	TRBV6-6	NA	CASSPGTGNQPQHF	TGTGCCAGCAGTCCCGGGACAGGGAATCAGCCCCAGCATTTT
NA	TRBJ2-6	TRBV6-1	NA	CASSSGANVLTF	TGTGCCAGCAGCTCTGGGGCCAACGTCCTGACTTTC
NA	TRBJ1-2	TRBV2	NA	CASSEVSNYGYTF	TGTGCCAGCAGTGAAGTCAGCAACTATGGCTACACCTTC
TRBD2	TRBJ2-1	TRBV9	NA	CASSVGGTSQGNEQFF	TGTGCCAGCAGCGTAGGGGGGACTAGCCAGGGCAATGAGCAGTTCTTC
NA	TRBJ1-4	TRBV2	NA	CASSEEWSNEKLFF	TGTGCCAGCAGTGAAGAGTGGAGTAATGAAAAACTGTTTTTT
TRBD1	TRBJ2-5	TRBV6-5	NA	CASRQGHQETQYF	TGTGCCAGCCGACAGGGACACCAAGAGACCCAGTACTTC
NA	TRBJ2-2	TRBV12-1	once	CASSSPSGGAPKTGELFF	TGTGCCAGCAGCTCCCCTAGCGGGGGGGCCCCGAAAACCGGGGAGCTGTTTTTT
NA	TRBJ1-6	TRBV19	NA	CASSAWTDSPLHF	TGTGCCAGTAGTGCGTGGACAGATTCACCCCTCCACTTT
TRBD1	TRBJ2-1	TRBV14	NA	CASSQSQGANEQFF	TGTGCCAGCAGCCAATCACAGGGGGCGAATGAGCAGTTCTTC
TRBD1	TRBJ2-2	TRBV27	NA	CASSLSGTAITGELFF	TGTGCCAGCAGTTTATCCGGGACAGCCATCACCGGGGAGCTGTTTTTT
TRBD1	TRBJ1-1	TRBV2	NA	CAGDQTGEGPEAFF	TGTGCCGGGGACCAGACAGGGGAAGGACCTGAAGCTTTCTTT
TRBD2	TRBJ2-5	TRBV18	once	CASSPRGRETQYF	TGTGCCAGCTCACCGCGCGGGAGGGAGACCCAGTACTTC
TRBD2	TRBJ2-7	TRBV5-1	NA	CASSLGLLADHYEQYF	TGCGCCAGCAGCTTGGGGTTACTAGCGGACCACTACGAGCAGTACTTC
TRBD1	TRBJ1-1	TRBV10-3	NA	CAVWDRNTEAFF	TGTGCCGTCTGGGACAGGAACACTGAAGCTTTCTTT
TRBD2	TRBJ2-2	TRBV5-1	NA	CASSLASGTSELFF	TGCGCCAGCAGCTTGGCTAGCGGGACCTCGGAGCTGTTTTTT
NA	TRBJ1-2	TRBV30	NA	CAWNPLGGPRHGYTF	TGTGCCTGGAACCCCCTCGGGGGACCCCGGCATGGCTACACCTTC
NA	TRBJ2-7	TRBV15	NA	CATSRDNGDPEQYF	TGTGCCACCAGCAGAGATAATGGGGATCCCGAGCAGTACTTC
NA	TRBJ2-1	TRBV29-1	once	CSVGGGSSYNEQFF	TGCAGCGTTGGTGGGGGGAGCTCCTACAATGAGCAGTTCTTC
NA	TRBJ1-2	TRBV6-5	NA	CASRGDGGYTF	TGTGCCAGCAGGGGTGACGGCGGCTACACCTTC